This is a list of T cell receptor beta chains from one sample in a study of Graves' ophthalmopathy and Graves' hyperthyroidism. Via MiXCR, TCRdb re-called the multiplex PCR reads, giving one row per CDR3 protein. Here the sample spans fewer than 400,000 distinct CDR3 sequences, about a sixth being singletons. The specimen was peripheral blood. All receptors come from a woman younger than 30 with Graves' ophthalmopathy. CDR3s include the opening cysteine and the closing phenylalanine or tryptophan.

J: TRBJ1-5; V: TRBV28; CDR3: CASSSPGRAYSNQPQHF
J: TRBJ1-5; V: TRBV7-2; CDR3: CASSFGRHQPQHF
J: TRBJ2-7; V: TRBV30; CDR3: CAWSVGTDYEQYF
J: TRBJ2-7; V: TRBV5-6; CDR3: CASSYGQTFYEQYF
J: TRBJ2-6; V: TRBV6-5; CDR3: CASNYWDPSGANVLTF
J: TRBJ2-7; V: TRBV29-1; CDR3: CSVDDQALPSYEQYF
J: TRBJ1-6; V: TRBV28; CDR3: CASSPRTDYSPLHF
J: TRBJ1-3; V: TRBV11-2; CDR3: CASSPRFPQVFSGNTIYF
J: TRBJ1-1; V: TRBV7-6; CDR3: CASSLTGIGGNTEAFF
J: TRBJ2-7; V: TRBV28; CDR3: CASSGTSGRGSSYEQYF
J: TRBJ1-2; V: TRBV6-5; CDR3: CASSYSAGSNYGYTF
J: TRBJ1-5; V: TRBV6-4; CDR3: CASSVLPGGNQPQHF
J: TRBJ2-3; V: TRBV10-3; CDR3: CAIRVGGATDTQYF
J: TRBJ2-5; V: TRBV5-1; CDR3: CASSFRGQEETQYF
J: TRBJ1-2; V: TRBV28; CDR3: CASSAGQGVYGYTF
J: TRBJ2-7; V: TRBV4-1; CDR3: CASSQVWSGPGEQYF
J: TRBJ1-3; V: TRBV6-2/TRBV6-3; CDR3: CASRSPGTQRTTIYF
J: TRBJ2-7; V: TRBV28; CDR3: CASSSSTDSYEQYF
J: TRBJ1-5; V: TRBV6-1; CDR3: CASRKVQGGSNQPQHF
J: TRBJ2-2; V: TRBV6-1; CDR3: CASRGEGPTGELFF
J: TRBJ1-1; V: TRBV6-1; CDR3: CASSESLRGTEAFF
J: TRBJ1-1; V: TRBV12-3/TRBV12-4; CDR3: CASSSRQVGELEAFF
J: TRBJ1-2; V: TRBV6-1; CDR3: CASSESGGIYGYTF
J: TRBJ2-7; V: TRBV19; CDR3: CASSSPGRTYEQYF
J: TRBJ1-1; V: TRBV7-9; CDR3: CASSPLGLANTEAFF
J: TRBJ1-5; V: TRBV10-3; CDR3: CATAGDRNNQPQHF
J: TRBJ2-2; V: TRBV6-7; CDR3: CASSYSILAGVTGELFF
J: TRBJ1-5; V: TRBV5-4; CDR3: CASSRGQGPDQPQHF
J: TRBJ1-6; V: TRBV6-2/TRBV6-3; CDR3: CASSYLEYNSPLHF
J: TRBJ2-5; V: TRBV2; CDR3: CASSEVGIGGETQYF
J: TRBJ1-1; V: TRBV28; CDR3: CASSAEGLLSIAEAFF